This TCR beta chain is from a study of T-cell reconstitution after alpha-beta-depleted transplantation in children. TCRbeta library construction was performed incorporating unique molecular identifiers. Each CDR3 protein is one row after TCRdb ran MiXCR on the PCR reads. The table has 600,000 to 800,000 distinct CDR3 sequences, around 12% seen once. About this clonotype itself: What it binds is not known.

In germline, CDR1 is MDHEN, CDR2 SYDVKM. Trimming cost V 3 bases and J 6 bases, with 8 bases left between them. CDR3 length: 13 amino acids. Whole-study findings and limits: From surviving recipient T cells and thymic progenitors came the high day-60 TCRbeta diversity observed in some patients.

The V call is TRBV28, the J call TRBJ2-2, with no clear D. The sequence was obtained from a girl aged 2 to 10 with congenital amegakaryocytic thrombocytopenia, due to receive a stem cell transplant. The sequenced sample was PBMCs, obtained before TCRalphabeta/CD19-depleted stem cell transplant. CDR3 in DNA: TGTGCCAGCAGTTTTTTCTTTGCCGGGGAGCTGTTTTTT. Its translation is CASSFFFAGELFF.